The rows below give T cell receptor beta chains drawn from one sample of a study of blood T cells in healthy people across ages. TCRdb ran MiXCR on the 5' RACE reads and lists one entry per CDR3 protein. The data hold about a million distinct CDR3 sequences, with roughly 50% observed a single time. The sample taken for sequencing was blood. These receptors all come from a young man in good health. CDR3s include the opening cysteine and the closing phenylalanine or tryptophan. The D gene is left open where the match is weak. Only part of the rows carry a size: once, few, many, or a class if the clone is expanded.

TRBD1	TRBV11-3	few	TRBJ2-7	TGTGCCAGCAGCTTAAAAGGACAGGCCTACGAGCAGTACTTC	CASSLKGQAYEQYF
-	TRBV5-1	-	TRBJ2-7	TGCGCCAGCAGCTTGGAGGTCGATGGATCCGAGCAGTACTTC	CASSLEVDGSEQYF
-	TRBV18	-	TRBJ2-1	TGTGCCAGCTCACGAGGGATACAGGATGAGCAGTTCTTC	CASSRGIQDEQFF
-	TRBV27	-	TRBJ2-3	TGTGCCAGCAGTTCTCTGGGGCAGGGGCGGCCCACAGATACGCAGTATTTT	CASSSLGQGRPTDTQYF
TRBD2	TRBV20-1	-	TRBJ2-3	TGCAGTGCTAATAGCGGGGGGGCTCTCACAGATACGCAGTATTTT	CSANSGGALTDTQYF
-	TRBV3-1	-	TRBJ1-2	TGTGCCAGCAGCCAAACAGATCCCAGGGCCAACTATGGCTACACCTTC	CASSQTDPRANYGYTF
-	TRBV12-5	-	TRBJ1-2	TGTGCTAGTGGTTTGATTGGGGGACTCTATGGCTACACCTTC	CASGLIGGLYGYTF
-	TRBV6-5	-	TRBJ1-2	TGTGCCAGCAGTTACTCGAGAACAGCCTATGGCTACACCTTC	CASSYSRTAYGYTF
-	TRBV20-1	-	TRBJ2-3	TGCAGTGCTAGAGATCAGCGTCGGACAGATACGCAGTATTTT	CSARDQRRTDTQYF
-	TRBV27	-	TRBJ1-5	TGTGCCAGCAGTCTACTCGGAGGCCAGCCCCAGCATTTT	CASSLLGGQPQHF
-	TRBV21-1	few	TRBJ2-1	TGTGCCAGCAGCAAAGTCCCCAGAGGTGAGCAGTTCTTC	CASSKVPRGEQFF
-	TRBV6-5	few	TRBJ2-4	TGTGCCGACGTAAAACGCAGGGGTCAAGGCAAAAACATTCAGTACTTC	CADVKRRGQGKNIQYF
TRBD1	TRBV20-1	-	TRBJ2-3	TGCAGTGCTGACAGTCCGGGACAGGGGGCTAAGGTGCAGTATTTT	CSADSPGQGAKVQYF
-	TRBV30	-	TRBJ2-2	TGTGCCTGGAGTGTAATTCGCCCCGGGGAGCTGTTTTTT	CAWSVIRPGELFF
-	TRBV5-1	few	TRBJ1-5	TGCGCCAGCAGCTTGGATGGGGTCCCCAATCAGCCCCAGCATTTT	CASSLDGVPNQPQHF